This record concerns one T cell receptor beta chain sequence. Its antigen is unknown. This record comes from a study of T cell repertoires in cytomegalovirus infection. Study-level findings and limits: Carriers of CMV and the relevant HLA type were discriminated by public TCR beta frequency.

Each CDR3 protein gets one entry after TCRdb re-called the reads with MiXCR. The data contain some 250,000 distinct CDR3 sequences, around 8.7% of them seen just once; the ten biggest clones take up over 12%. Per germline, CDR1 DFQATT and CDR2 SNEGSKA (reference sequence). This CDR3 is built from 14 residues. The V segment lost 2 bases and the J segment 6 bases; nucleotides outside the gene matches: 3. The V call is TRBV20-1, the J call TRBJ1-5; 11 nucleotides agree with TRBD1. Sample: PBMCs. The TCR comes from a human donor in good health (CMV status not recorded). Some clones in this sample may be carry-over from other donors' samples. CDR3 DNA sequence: TGCAGTGCTAGAAGGACAGGGGGCGGTCAGCCCCAGCATTTT. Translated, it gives CSARRTGGGQPQHF.